Included here is one T cell receptor (beta chain) sequence, with context. The sample comes from a study of Tregs in tolerant kidney transplant recipients. This table comes from immunoSEQ multiplex PCR, and its TCRdb copy is limited to in-frame clones, with some not included. The table includes around 61,000 clones, over 70% detected once. Trimming took 3 bases from V and 0 from J, leaving 21 bases between them. Germline V CDR1 and CDR2: SGHRS, YFSETQ. The CDR3 is 18 residues long. This clonotype was sampled from a human donor in good health. Sequencing used CD4+ T cells from blood. This chain uses TRBV5-1 with TRBJ1-2; D is perhaps TRBD1 (6 bases). CDR3 DNA: TGCGCCAGCAGCTCCGGGACCCTTCGGAGGGGGTCTAACTATGGCTACACCTTC. This codes for CASSSGTLRRGSNYGYTF.